This T cell receptor beta chain derives from a study of T-cell reconstitution after alpha-beta-depleted transplantation in children. Unique molecular identifiers featured in how the TCRbeta library was prepared. TCRdb re-called the PCR reads with MiXCR, one entry per CDR3 protein. The repertoire holds 90,000 to 100,000 distinct CDR3 sequences, with around a quarter as singletons. Study-wide points: Newly made T cells mostly supplied T-cell counts and diversity one year after transplant. After transplant, high TCRbeta diversity at day 60 in some patients arose from surviving recipient T cells and thymic progenitors.

In its sample, this clonotype was seen a few times. Its antigen is unknown. This sample comprised PBMCs, obtained before TCRalphabeta/CD19-depleted stem cell transplant. The receptor's source is a boy aged 2 to 10 with acute lymphoblastic leukemia, due to receive a stem cell transplant.

In DNA form, the CDR3 reads TGTGCCAGCATTCGAGGGAGCGGAGGGGGCCTCAACAATGAGCAGTTCTTC. Encoded protein: CASIRGSGGGLNNEQFF. This sequence joins TRBV11-2 and TRBJ2-1; D perhaps matches TRBD1 (7 bases). The CDR3 spans 17 residues. The germline CDR1 and CDR2 sequences are SGHAT and FQNNGV. Trimming removed 7 bases at V and 5 bases at J, with 24 bases between.